The TCR beta chain described here comes from a study of T-cell memory formation after mild COVID-19. Points on this clonotype: Its cognate antigen is unknown.

TCRdb reprocessed the 5' RACE reads via MiXCR and lists one record per CDR3 protein. The sample holds hundreds of thousands of distinct CDR3 sequences, roughly 20% seen once. The CDR3 length is 16 residues. Trimming at V came to 4 bases and at J to 2 bases, leaving 8 bases not matched to a gene. Germline V CDR1 and CDR2: SEHNR, FQNEAQ (reference sequence). Findings and caveats of the study: Contracting clones, day 15 to 85, had balanced CD4/CD8, and later expanders favored CD4+. Contracting CD4+ clones were located mainly in CM and EM, and CD8+ clones in EMRA. The SARS-CoV-2 specificity of second-wave clones reaching peak at day 37 remained unverified. Pre-infection memory already had some responding clones, implying cross-reactive memory joined.

The sequence came from an adult woman who had mild COVID-19 (a few samples of this study predate the infection). Cell type and time point are not known. The rearrangement joins TRBV7-9 to TRBJ2-3; TRBD1 aligns across 8 bases. The source material was PBMCs or a T cell subset sorted from them (not recorded which). CDR3 in DNA: TGTGCCAGCAGCTCCAGGACAGGGACTGACACAGATACGCAGTATTTT. It encodes CASSSRTGTDTDTQYF. Full variable domain (missing parts from reference TRBV7-9 and TRBJ2-3): DTGVSQNPRHKITKRGQNVTFRCDPISEHNRLYWYRQTLGQGPEFLTYFQNEAQLEKSRLLSDRFSAERPKGSFSTLEIQRTEQGDSAMYLCASSSRTGTDTDTQYFGPGTRLTVL.